This TCR beta chain is from a study of cytomegalovirus exposure and HLA in healthy donors. Study-level results: The listing of about 150 TCR beta chains classed them as cytomegalovirus-associated.

V lost 7 bases, J lost 5 bases, and 13 bases stayed unmatched. Germline CDR1 GTSNPN, CDR2 SVGIG (reference sequence). This CDR3 has 14 amino acids. Healthy donors of bone marrow made up the group. The PCR used 60 Vbeta and 13 Jbeta primers. Using immunoSEQ multiplex PCR, the repertoire was profiled, and TCRdb retains in-frame clones only, with some absent. The table has some 190,000 clones, over 75% seen once. With regard to this clone: The target antigen is unknown.

This sequence joins TRBV30 and TRBJ1-2, with 7 bases matching TRBD1. Sequencing used PBMCs. This receptor was obtained from a woman aged 25 to 39 in good health and CMV-seronegative. CDR3 nucleotide sequence: TGTGCCTACTGGGCACAGGGGCCCTATTATGGCTACACCTTC. Residues: CAYWAQGPYYGYTF.